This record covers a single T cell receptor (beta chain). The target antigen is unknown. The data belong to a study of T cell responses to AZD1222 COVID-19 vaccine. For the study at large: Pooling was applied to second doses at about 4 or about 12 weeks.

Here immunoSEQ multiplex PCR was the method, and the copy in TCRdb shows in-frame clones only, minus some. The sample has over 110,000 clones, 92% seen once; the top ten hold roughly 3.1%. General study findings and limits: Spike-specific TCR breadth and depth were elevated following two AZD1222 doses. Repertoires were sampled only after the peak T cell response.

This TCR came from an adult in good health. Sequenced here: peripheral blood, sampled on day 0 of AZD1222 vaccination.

The CDR3 loop reads CASSFGLYIEQYF. For the CDR3, the DNA is TGTGCCAGCAGTTTTGGCCTTTATATCGAGCAGTACTTC. The rearrangement joins TRBV6-2 or TRBV6-3 to TRBJ2-7; D remains unclear. Trimming took 4 bases from V and 6 from J, leaving 13 bases between them. Germline lookup yields CDR1 MNHEY and CDR2 SVGEGT. This CDR3 spans 13 amino acids.